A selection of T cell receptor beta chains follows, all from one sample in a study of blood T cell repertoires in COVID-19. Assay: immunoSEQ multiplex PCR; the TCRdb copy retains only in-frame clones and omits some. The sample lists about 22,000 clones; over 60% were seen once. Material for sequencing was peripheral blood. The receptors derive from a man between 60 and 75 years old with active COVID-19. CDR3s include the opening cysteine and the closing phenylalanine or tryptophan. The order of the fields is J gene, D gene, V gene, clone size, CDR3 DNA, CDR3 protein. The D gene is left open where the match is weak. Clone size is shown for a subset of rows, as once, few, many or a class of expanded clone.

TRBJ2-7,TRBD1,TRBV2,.,TGTGCCAGCAGTGCGGGACAGACGTACTACGAGCAGTACTTC,CASSAGQTYYEQYF
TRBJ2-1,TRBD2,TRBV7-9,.,TGTGCCAGCAGCCGCCCGACCAGCGGGGGGCGACAGTACAATGAGCAGTTCTTC,CASSRPTSGGRQYNEQFF
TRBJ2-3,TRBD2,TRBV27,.,TGTGCCAGCAGTTTAAGCCCTAGCGGGGGCACAGATACGCAGTATTTT,CASSLSPSGGTDTQYF
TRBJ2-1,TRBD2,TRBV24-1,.,TGTGCCACCTCAAAAGACCCGGGACTAGCGGGAGGGCTCACCTACAATGAGCAGTTCTTC,CATSKDPGLAGGLTYNEQFF
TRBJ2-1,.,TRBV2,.,TGTGCCAGCATCGGACTCCCCCCGGTCAATGAGCAGTTCTTC,CASIGLPPVNEQFF
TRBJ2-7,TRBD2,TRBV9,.,TGTGCCAGCAGCGTCGCGGGGGGAATCGAGCAGTACTTC,CASSVAGGIEQYF
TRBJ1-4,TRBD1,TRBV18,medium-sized,TGTGCCAGCTCACAAGGACAGGAAGGTGAAAAACTGTTTTTT,CASSQGQEGEKLFF
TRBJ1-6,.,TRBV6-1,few,TGTGCCAGCAGTGACCCTGCCCTTGGGCAGGGGTTGAACTCACCCCTCCACTTT,CASSDPALGQGLNSPLHF
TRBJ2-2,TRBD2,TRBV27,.,TGTGCCAGCAGTCCCCCCAGCGGGGATCTTCGATGGGAGCTGTTTTTT,CASSPPSGDLRWELFF
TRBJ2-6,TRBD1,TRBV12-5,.,TGTGCTAGTGGTTTGGGGGACAGGACCTCTGGGGCCAACGTCCTGACTTTC,CASGLGDRTSGANVLTF
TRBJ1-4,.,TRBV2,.,TGTGCCAGCAGGGACGGGGCGGGGGAAAAACTGTTTTTT,CASRDGAGEKLFF
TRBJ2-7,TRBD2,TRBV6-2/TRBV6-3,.,TGTGCCAGCAGTTATGACCAGCGGGGTTTCTCCTACGAGCAGTACTTC,CASSYDQRGFSYEQYF
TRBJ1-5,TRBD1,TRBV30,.,TGTGCCTGGAGGAGCCCGACAGGGATCAATCAGCCCCAGCATTTT,CAWRSPTGINQPQHF
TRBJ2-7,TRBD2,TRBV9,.,TGTGCCAGCAGCGTAGGGGGACTAGCGGGAGTCGAGCAGTACTTC,CASSVGGLAGVEQYF
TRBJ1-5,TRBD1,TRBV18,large,TGTGCCAGCTCGACAGGGCTAGATCAGCCCCAGCATTTT,CASSTGLDQPQHF
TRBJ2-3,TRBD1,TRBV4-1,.,TGCGCCAGCAGCCGAGAATGGACAGGGTCAACAGATACGCAGTATTTT,CASSREWTGSTDTQYF
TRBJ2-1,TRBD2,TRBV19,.,TGTGCCAGTAGTCCGGGACTAGCGGGAGGGCATGAGCAGTTCTTC,CASSPGLAGGHEQFF
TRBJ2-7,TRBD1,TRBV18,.,TGTGCCAGCTCACTGCGCCTTGGGGGACAGGGAGGCTACGAGCAGTACTTC,CASSLRLGGQGGYEQYF
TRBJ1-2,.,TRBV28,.,TGTGCCAGCGGGCGGGGGGTAGGGTATGGCTACACCTTC,CASGRGVGYGYTF
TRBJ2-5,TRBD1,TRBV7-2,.,TGTGCCAGCAGCTTAAAGGGACAGATCCAGTACTTC,CASSLKGQIQYF
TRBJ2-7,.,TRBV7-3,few,TGTGCCAGCAGCCCACAGGACAGCTACGAGCAGTACTTC,CASSPQDSYEQYF
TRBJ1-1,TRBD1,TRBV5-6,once,TGTGCCAGCAGCTCCAGGGGGCTGAACACTGAAGCTTTCTTT,CASSSRGLNTEAFF
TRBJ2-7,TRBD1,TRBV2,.,TGTGCCAGCAGAAGGGACAGGGGGCCCTACGAGCAGTACTTC,CASRRDRGPYEQYF
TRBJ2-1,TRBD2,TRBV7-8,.,TGTGCCAGCAGCGTGACTAGCGGGAATGGCAATGAGCAGTTCTTC,CASSVTSGNGNEQFF
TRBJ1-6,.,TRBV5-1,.,TGCGCCAGCAGCCCGGGACTCAGCTCCTATAATTCACCCCTCCACTTT,CASSPGLSSYNSPLHF
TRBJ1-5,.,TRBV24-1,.,TGTGCCACCAGGGCAGGCTCCAATCAGCCCCAGCATTTT,CATRAGSNQPQHF
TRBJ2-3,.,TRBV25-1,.,TGTGCCAGCAGTGAACATAGCGGCCCGGATACGCAGTATTTT,CASSEHSGPDTQYF
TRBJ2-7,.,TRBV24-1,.,TGTGCCACCAGTGATTCAAGCGGGCATACCTACGAGCAGTACTTC,CATSDSSGHTYEQYF